Following are 30 T cell receptor beta chains from one sample sequenced in a study of blood T cell repertoires in COVID-19. Here immunoSEQ multiplex PCR was the method, and the copy in TCRdb shows in-frame clones only, minus some. The sample lists roughly 260,000 clones; roughly three quarters were seen once. The material sequenced was peripheral blood. These receptor sequences come from a woman in her thirties or forties with active or convalescent COVID-19.

CDR3 DNA sequence: TGCAGCGTTGGTCTCCGCGGTTCCTCCTACGAGCAGTACTTC. Protein product: CSVGLRGSSYEQYF. The chain recombines TRBV29-1 with TRBJ2-7; D uncertain. Trimming shortened V by 4 bases and J by 0 bases, and 13 bases separated the two germline ends. From germline, CDR1 is SQVTM and CDR2 ANQGSEA. This CDR3 comprises 14 residues.

The chain carries TRBV12-3 or TRBV12-4 and TRBJ1-2; weak D call: TRBD1 (6 bases). This CDR3 comprises 13 residues. V was pared by 3 bases and J by 5 bases, with 10 bases between. CDR3 bases: TGTGCCAGCAGTTTCGAGGGGGGGTATGGCTACACCTTC. It encodes CASSFEGGYGYTF.

This chain links TRBV28 with TRBJ1-3; D call uncertain. Trimming stripped 3 bases from V and 0 bases from J, with 12 bases between. The CDR3 totals 16 residues. CDR1 is MDHEN and CDR2 is SYDVKM in the germline V gene. The chain's CDR3 is CASSFSRIISGNTIYF. The CDR3 DNA follows: TGTGCCAGCAGTTTTAGCAGAATAATCTCTGGAAACACCATATATTTT.

The chain employs TRBV15 and TRBJ1-1, with D uncertain. Trimming pared 4 bases from V and 1 base from J, leaving 13 bases between. From germline, CDR1 is LNHNV and CDR2 YYDKDF (reference sequence). CDR3 length equals 15 residues. The CDR3 loop reads CATSIDRLGNTEAFF. The CDR3 nucleotides are TGTGCCACCAGCATCGATCGACTGGGGAACACTGAAGCTTTCTTT.

The chain is built from TRBV6-1 and TRBJ1-4; 10 positions match TRBD1. V lost 3 bases, J lost 3 bases, and 1 base stayed unmatched. This CDR3 is built from 15 residues. The V gene's germline CDR1 is MNHNS and CDR2 SASEGT. The CDR3 loop is CASSEDRGANEKLFF. CDR3 DNA: TGTGCCAGCAGTGAGGACAGGGGGGCTAATGAAAAACTGTTTTTT.

The chain employs TRBV4-1 and TRBJ2-3; no firm D call. V lost 1 base, J lost 6 bases, and 8 bases lay in between. The CDR3 sequence is 13 residues long. The V gene's germline CDR1 is MGHRA and CDR2 YSYEKL. This chain's CDR3 is CASSQGYGDTQYF. CDR3 nucleotides: TGCGCCAGCAGCCAAGGGTACGGTGATACGCAGTATTTT.

This CDR3 reads CAWSVRRTDTEAFF. The CDR3 nucleotides are TGTGCCTGGAGTGTACGCAGGACAGACACTGAAGCTTTCTTT. The chain combines TRBV30 with TRBJ1-1; D might be TRBD1 (6 bases). Germline values: CDR1 GTSNPN, CDR2 SVGIG (reference sequence). The CDR3 has 14 amino acids. With 0 bases removed from V and 3 bases from J, the gap between germline ends came to 11 bases. The full variable domain, rest sourced from reference TRBV30 and TRBJ1-1, is SQTIHQWPATLVQPVGSPLSLECTVEGTSNPNLYWYRQAAGRGLQLLFYSVGIGQISSEVPQNLSASRPQDRQFILSSKKLLLSDSGFYLCAWSVRRTDTEAFFGQGTRLTVV.

The V gene is TRBV19, the J gene TRBJ1-5; TRBD1 aligns across 8 bases. Looked up from germline, CDR1 is LNHDA and CDR2 is SQIVND (reference sequence). The CDR3 is 15 residues long. Trimming took 7 bases from V and 5 from J; bases not matched to a gene: 10. CDR3 in DNA: TGTGCCAGTACCTCCCGGACAGGGAGCCATCAGCCCCAGCATTTT. Amino acid sequence: CASTSRTGSHQPQHF.

The rearrangement links TRBV10-3 to TRBJ1-3, with 8 bases fitting TRBD1. V dropped 6 bases and J dropped 0; count of bases not matched to a gene: 4. Germline CDR1 reads ENHRY; CDR2 reads SYGVKD. The CDR3 is 15 residues long. The CDR3 loop reads CAIRTGADSGNTIYF. The DNA of the CDR3 is TGTGCCATCAGGACAGGGGCCGACTCTGGAAACACCATATATTTT.

The V gene is TRBV10-1, the J gene TRBJ1-6; TRBD1 matches at 7 bases. The CDR3 length is 14 residues. J lost 6 bases, V lost 2 bases, and 1 base had no gene match. Germline V lookup: CDR1 WNHNN, CDR2 SYGVQD (reference sequence). The CDR3 DNA reads TGCGCCAGCAGTGAGGACAGGGTTAATTCACCCCTCCACTTT. Amino acid sequence: CASSEDRVNSPLHF.

The V call is TRBV7-9, the J call TRBJ1-5; TRBD1 is a possible D gene (5 bases). Germline loops: CDR1 SEHNR, CDR2 FQNEAQ (reference sequence). CDR3 length: 16 amino acids. Trimming took off 2 bases at V and 2 bases at J, with 13 bases between the two ends. CDR3 nucleotide sequence: TGTGCCAGCAGCTTATCCCGGGCGGGGGGCAATCAGCCCCAGCATTTT. It yields the protein CASSLSRAGGNQPQHF.

The chain uses TRBV7-9 and TRBJ2-5; D is ambiguous. The germline gives CDR1 SEHNR, CDR2 FQNEAQ (reference sequence). This CDR3 has 13 amino acids. V was pared by 0 bases and J by 5 bases, with 7 bases between. CDR3 loop: CASSLAAVETQYF. The DNA for the CDR3 is TGTGCCAGCAGCTTAGCGGCAGTGGAGACCCAGTACTTC.

CDR3 DNA: TGTGCCAGCAGTAAGACAGAAGGAGGAAACACCATATATTTT. Its protein is CASSKTEGGNTIYF. The chain combines TRBV6-5 with TRBJ1-3; TRBD1 is a possible D gene (5 bases). This CDR3 is 14 amino acids long. V lost 5 bases to trimming and J lost 4 bases, with 12 bases between them. The germline gives CDR1 MNHEY, CDR2 SVGAGI.

The chain employs TRBV12-3 or TRBV12-4 and TRBJ2-1; maybe TRBD1 (5 bases). The V and J ends lost 7 bases and 4 bases respectively, with 11 bases between them. The CDR3 totals 13 residues. CDR3 nucleotide sequence: TGTGCCAGCACAGGGTCGAGTTACAATGAGCAGTTCTTC. Protein: CASTGSSYNEQFF.

In its sample, this clone was seen a few times. This chain connects TRBV5-1 to TRBJ1-2; 10 bases are a match to TRBD1. The CDR3 loop spans 14 amino acids. Per germline, CDR1 SGHRS and CDR2 YFSETQ. V was pared by 4 bases and J by 5 bases, with 5 bases of the junction left unmatched. The CDR3 region is CASSLGQGWYGYTF. CDR3 nucleotides: TGCGCCAGCAGCCTGGGACAGGGGTGGTATGGCTACACCTTC.

This chain connects TRBV2 to TRBJ1-5; D possibly corresponds to TRBD1 (6 bases). Germline assignment: CDR1 SNHLY and CDR2 FYNNEI. Deletions cut 4 bases from V and 3 bases from J, with 13 bases between. The CDR3 length is 15 residues. The CDR3 sequence: CASSATGNYNQPQHF. CDR3 sequence (DNA): TGTGCCAGCAGTGCAACAGGGAACTACAATCAGCCCCAGCATTTT.

This chain joins TRBV28 and TRBJ1-1; 7 nucleotides line up with TRBD1. CDR1 MDHEN and CDR2 SYDVKM come from the germline V gene. Trimming removed 2 bases from V and 6 bases from J; junction bases left unmatched: 9. This CDR3 region has 15 residues. This CDR3 reads CASSLTPGTGAEAFF. The CDR3 nucleotides read TGTGCCAGCAGTTTAACCCCCGGCACAGGGGCTGAAGCTTTCTTT.

The chain couples TRBV18 to TRBJ1-3; 10 positions match TRBD1. J gave up 10 bases and V 4 bases, and 7 bases lay outside the gene matches. CDR1 and CDR2 from the germline V gene are KGHSH and LQKENI. The CDR3 spans 14 residues. CDR3 DNA: TGTGCCAGCTCACTAGGGACAGGGGCCTCGACCATATATTTT. The encoded protein is CASSLGTGASTIYF.

The rearrangement uses TRBV5-1 and TRBJ1-6, with D unresolved. Trimming cost V 4 bases and J 0 bases, with 14 bases left between them. CDR1 and CDR2 from the germline V gene are SGHRS and YFSETQ. The CDR3 runs to 17 residues. The CDR3 DNA sequence: TGCGCCAGCAGCCTATACGGAAGGAGCTCCTATAATTCACCCCTCCACTTT. Translated: CASSLYGRSSYNSPLHF.

The CDR3 is CSVEEQGNYGYTF. As DNA, the CDR3 is TGCAGCGTTGAGGAACAGGGCAACTATGGCTACACCTTC. The genes are TRBV29-1 and TRBJ1-2, with TRBD1 as a possible D gene (6 bases). Germline loops: CDR1 SQVTM, CDR2 ANQGSEA. The CDR3 sequence is 13 residues long. With 3 bases removed from V and 2 bases from J, the gap between germline ends came to 10 bases.

The chain has TRBV10-1 and TRBJ1-1, with 9 nucleotides matching TRBD1. Germline CDR1 is WNHNN and CDR2 is SYGVQD (reference sequence). This CDR3 comprises 14 residues. V shed 4 bases, J shed 1 base, and the junction held 1 base outside the gene matches. The CDR3 sequence is CASSVGQGNTEAFF. Written as DNA, the CDR3 is TGCGCCAGCAGTGTGGGACAGGGGAACACTGAAGCTTTCTTT.

The chain is built from TRBV23-1 and TRBJ1-2; D unresolved. TRBV23-1 is treated as an ORF (open reading frame) with a function not yet certain. The CDR3 contains 15 residues. V was shortened by 2 bases and J by 2 bases, with 12 bases between the two germline ends. The CDR3 sequence: CASSQHLDGNYGYTF. The CDR3, as DNA: TGCGCCAGCAGTCAACATCTAGACGGGAACTATGGCTACACCTTC.

The rearrangement links TRBV28 to TRBJ1-2; 7 bases line up with TRBD1. The V and J ends lost 11 bases and 4 bases, in that order; junction bases with no gene match: 13. This CDR3 contains 14 residues. Germline V gene data show CDR1 as MDHEN and CDR2 as SYDVKM. The DNA of the CDR3 is TGTGCCGGGGGAAGACAGGGAAGGCCCTATGGCTACACCTTC. Encoded protein: CAGGRQGRPYGYTF.

The J gene is TRBJ2-1, the V gene TRBV5-1; 13 bases are shared with TRBD2. This CDR3 region has 14 residues. CDR1 and CDR2 from the germline V gene are SGHRS and YFSETQ. J gave up 10 bases and V 9 bases, and 10 bases lay outside the gene matches. This chain's CDR3 is CATQTSGGAREQFF. The CDR3 DNA follows: TGCGCCACCCAAACTAGCGGGGGGGCACGGGAGCAGTTCTTC.

CDR3 protein: CASSRLGGDQETQYF. Written as DNA, the CDR3 is TGTGCCAGCAGTCGACTCGGGGGGGATCAAGAGACCCAGTACTTC. The rearrangement joins TRBV6-5 to TRBJ2-5; 8 nucleotides align to TRBD2. With 5 bases clipped from V and 2 bases from J, the junction kept 7 bases outside the gene matches. Germline CDR1 is MNHEY and CDR2 is SVGAGI. This CDR3 has 15 residues.

V is TRBV5-4 and J is TRBJ2-2, with 7 bases lining up with TRBD1. The CDR3 is 15 amino acids. Germline values: CDR1 SGHNT, CDR2 YYREEE (reference sequence). With 4 bases clipped from V and 2 bases from J, the junction kept 5 bases outside the gene matches. The CDR3 nucleotides read TGTGCCAGCAGCCAGGGACAGACAAACACCGGGGAGCTGTTTTTT. Protein product: CASSQGQTNTGELFF.

The V gene is TRBV3-1 (or the pseudogene TRBV3-2), the J gene TRBJ1-3, with a possible D match to TRBD1 (6 bases). V lost 1 base, J lost 8 bases, and 15 bases lay in between. Germline V gene sequence: CDR1 LGHDT, CDR2 YNNKEL (reference sequence). There are 15 residues in the CDR3. In DNA, the CDR3 is TGTGCCAGCAGCCAAGTACTGGGGAAGGGGGACACCATATATTTT. This codes for CASSQVLGKGDTIYF.

The rearrangement uses TRBV6-5 and TRBJ1-1; 7 nucleotides line up with TRBD1. Germline-derived CDR1 and CDR2 are MNHEY and SVGAGI. V shed 6 bases and J 5 bases; nucleotides not matched to a gene: 6. The CDR3 extends over 13 amino acids. CDR3 DNA sequence: TGTGCCAGCAGCTACGACAGGGTAACTGAAGCTTTCTTT. Its translation: CASSYDRVTEAFF.

V and J are TRBV6-5 and TRBJ2-2, with D unclear. The V and J ends lost 7 bases and 1 base respectively, with 7 bases between them. This CDR3 has 13 amino acids. CDR1 is MNHEY and CDR2 is SVGAGI in the germline V gene. CDR3 sequence (DNA): TGTGCCAGCATCGAGCAGAACACCGGGGAGCTGTTTTTT. It specifies CASIEQNTGELFF.

The gene calls are TRBV30 and TRBJ2-3, with D possibly TRBD2 on 6 matching bases. V lost 5 bases to trimming and J lost 4 bases, with 10 bases between them. Germline-derived CDR1 and CDR2 are GTSNPN and SVGIG (reference sequence). The CDR3 length is 12 residues. CDR3 in DNA: TGTGCCTGGTCTTCGGGGGCAGATACGCAGTATTTT. This gives the protein CAWSSGADTQYF.